This T cell receptor (beta chain) came from a study of blood T cell repertoires in COVID-19. The wider study: Nucleic acid was either cDNA or gDNA, and it came from T cells, B-cell-depleted T cells, or PBMCs.

Participants were aged roughly 18 to 90 years from approximately 23 US areas. Assignments of participants to cohorts depended upon their own reported clinical history. Original analysis: Researchers report that nucleated cell counts were estimated from reference gene primer amplification. Produced via immunoSEQ multiplex PCR; TCRdb's table is partial and in-frame only. V, J and clone size derive from that table, while D and trimming were established from the DNA sequence. This sample has hundreds of thousands of clones; 85% occur once, and the top ten carry about 2.7%. The CDR3 extends over 15 amino acids. Germline V CDR1 and CDR2: MGHRA, YSYEKL. Deletions cut 2 bases from V and 0 bases from J, with 10 bases between.

This TCR was recovered from a woman aged 50 to 60 who had recovered from COVID-19. The chain has TRBV4-1 and TRBJ2-5; the D gene is possibly TRBD1 (6 bases). The source material was PBMCs or T cells enriched from blood (not recorded which). The chain's CDR3 is CASSQSTGYQETQYF. DNA of the CDR3: TGCGCCAGCAGCCAATCGACAGGTTACCAAGAGACCCAGTACTTC.